This T cell receptor (beta chain) was found in a study of cytomegalovirus exposure and HLA in healthy donors. Study-level points and caveats: In a later analysis, donors in an Asian-associated ancestry cluster reportedly had fewer N-insertions in productive TCRs than the cohort mean. What was likely a sequencing artifact was a cluster of highly shared sequence variants.

Comments on this clone: Its matching antigen is unknown.

A multiplex PCR was run with 60 Vbeta primers and 13 Jbeta primers. The method was immunoSEQ multiplex PCR; TCRdb's version includes in-frame clones alone and lacks a portion of them. The data show fewer than 200,000 clones, roughly four fifths seen once. Trimming took 4 bases from V and 1 from J, leaving 17 bases between them. Germline V gives CDR1 SGHRS, CDR2 YFSETQ. The CDR3 totals 16 residues. The chain recombines TRBV5-1 with TRBJ1-2; D not resolved. The sample was PBMCs. The sequence was obtained from a female donor in good health and CMV-seronegative. CDR3 DNA sequence: TGCGCCAGCAGCACCAAGGACTCCAGGCTTAACTATGGCTACACCTTC. Protein sequence: CASSTKDSRLNYGYTF. Based on the CDR3 plus reference TRBV5-1 and TRBJ1-2, the full variable domain is KAGVTQTPRYLIKTRGQQVTLSCSPISGHRSVSWYQQTPGQGLQFLFEYFSETQRNKGNFPGRFSGRQFSNSRSEMNVSTLELGDSALYLCASSTKDSRLNYGYTFGSGTRLTVV.